The T cell receptor beta chain described here comes from a study of tumour-infiltrating T cells in Burkitt lymphoma. Whole-study context: Repertoire clonality predicted overall and progression-free survival.

The CDR3 has 13 amino acids. Trimming took off 2 bases at V and 1 base at J, with 6 bases between the two ends. Germline CDR1 and CDR2: SGHAT and FQNNGV. On this clone itself: Its antigen is still unknown.

Points from the study as a whole: Many Burkitt lymphoma patients shared several public clonotypes.

Clones were sequenced by immunoSEQ multiplex PCR, and TCRdb holds only the in-frame ones, with some missing. The sample carries fewer than 2,000 clones, roughly a sixth recorded once. The chain employs TRBV11-2 and TRBJ2-7; D not resolved. The specimen sequenced was tumor tissue. This TCR was recovered from a human donor with Burkitt lymphoma. In nucleotides, the CDR3 is TGTGCCAGCAGCTTAAAAGGGTCCTACGAGCAGTACTTC. Its translation is CASSLKGSYEQYF.